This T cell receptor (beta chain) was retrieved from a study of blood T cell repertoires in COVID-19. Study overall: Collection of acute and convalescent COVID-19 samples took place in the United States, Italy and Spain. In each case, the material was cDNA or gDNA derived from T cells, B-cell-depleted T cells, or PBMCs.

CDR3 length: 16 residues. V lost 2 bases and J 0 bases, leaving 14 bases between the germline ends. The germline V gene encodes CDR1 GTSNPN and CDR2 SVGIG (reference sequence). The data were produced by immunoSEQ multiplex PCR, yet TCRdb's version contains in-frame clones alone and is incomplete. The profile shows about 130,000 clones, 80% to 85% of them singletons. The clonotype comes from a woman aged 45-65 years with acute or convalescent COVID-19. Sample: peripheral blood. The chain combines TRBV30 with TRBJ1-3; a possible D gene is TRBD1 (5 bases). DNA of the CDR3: TGTGCCTGGAGTCCGGTCGACAGCTACTCTGGAAACACCATATATTTT. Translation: CAWSPVDSYSGNTIYF.